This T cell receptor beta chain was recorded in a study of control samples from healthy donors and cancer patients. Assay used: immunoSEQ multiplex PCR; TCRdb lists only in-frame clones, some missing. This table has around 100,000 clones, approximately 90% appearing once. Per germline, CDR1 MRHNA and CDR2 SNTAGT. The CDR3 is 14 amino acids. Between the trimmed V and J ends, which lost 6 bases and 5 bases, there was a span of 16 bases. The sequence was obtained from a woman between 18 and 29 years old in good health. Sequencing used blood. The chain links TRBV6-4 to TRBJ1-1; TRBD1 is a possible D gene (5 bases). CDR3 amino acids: CASSLRSEGTEAFF. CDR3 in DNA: TGTGCCAGCAGCCTTAGATCAGAGGGGACTGAAGCTTTCTTT.